These T cell receptor beta chains were read from a single sample in a study of blood T cell repertoires in COVID-19. The protocol was immunoSEQ multiplex PCR, while the TCRdb copy is restricted to in-frame clones and leaves out a portion. The sample lists about 140,000 clones; 84% were seen once. Sequencing was performed on PBMCs or T cells enriched from blood (not recorded which). These receptors were collected from a woman aged 50 to 60 with acute COVID-19. Each CDR3 is given with its conserved first and last residue. D genes are given only for firm matches. Only part of the rows carry a size: once, few, many, or a class if the clone is expanded.

>NA|TRBV5-1|TRBJ1-5|NA
TGCGCCAGCAGCCAGGGCAGCAATCAGCCCCAGCATTTT
CASSQGSNQPQHF
>NA|TRBV20-1|TRBJ2-7|few
TGCAGTGCTAGTCCAGCGGACGATTCCTACGAGCAGTACTTC
CSASPADDSYEQYF
>TRBD2|TRBV9|TRBJ2-1|NA
TGTGCCAGCAGCGACCGACTAGCGGGAGGGTCGTATGAGCAGTTCTTC
CASSDRLAGGSYEQFF
>TRBD1|TRBV2|TRBJ1-1|NA
TGTGCCAGCAGGGGACAGGGTCACACTGAAGCTTTCTTT
CASRGQGHTEAFF
>NA|TRBV5-5|TRBJ2-5|NA
TGTGCCAGCAGCTTTCCGGGAGAGACCCAGTACTTC
CASSFPGETQYF
>NA|TRBV27|TRBJ2-3|NA
TGTGCCAGCAAACGATGGGAGGGGGGGGATACGCAGTATTTT
CASKRWEGGDTQYF
>TRBD2|TRBV3-1/TRBV3-2|TRBJ2-1|NA
TGTGCCAGCAGCCAAGGAGGTATTACTAGCGGGAGGGTGAGGAGCAATGAGCAGTTCTTC
CASSQGGITSGRVRSNEQFF
>TRBD1|TRBV2|TRBJ2-7|NA
TGTGCCAGCAGTGAAGGGGCAGGGGGCGTTGAGCAGTACTTC
CASSEGAGGVEQYF
>TRBD1|TRBV27|TRBJ1-5|NA
TGTGCCAGCAGTTTACTACAGGGGTTCAATCAGCCCCAGCATTTT
CASSLLQGFNQPQHF
>NA|TRBV11-2|TRBJ2-3|NA
TGTGCCAGCAACACTCCAGGGCATTCAGATACGCAGTATTTT
CASNTPGHSDTQYF
>TRBD1|TRBV24-1|TRBJ2-3|once
TGTGCCACCAGTGATCCGACAGGGGGCAGTCGCACAGATACGCAGTATTTT
CATSDPTGGSRTDTQYF
>NA|TRBV5-1|TRBJ1-1|NA
TGCGCCAGCAGCTCGGGACATAGGGACACTGAAGCTTTCTTT
CASSSGHRDTEAFF
>NA|TRBV7-6|TRBJ2-5|NA
TGTGCCAGCAGCTTAGTTGGAGGTCCAAATGTAGAGACCCAGTACTTC
CASSLVGGPNVETQYF
>NA|TRBV30|TRBJ2-7|NA
TGTGCCTGGAGTTCCGCCTACGAGCAGTACTTC
CAWSSAYEQYF
>NA|TRBV6-5|TRBJ1-4|NA
TGTGCCAGCAGTACTCAACGTGAGGCAAAACTGTTTTTT
CASSTQREAKLFF
>TRBD1|TRBV7-3|TRBJ2-3|NA
TGTGCCAGCAGCTTAACGGGGGACAGGGTAATTGATACGCAGTATTTT
CASSLTGDRVIDTQYF
>NA|TRBV11-3|TRBJ1-1|NA
TGTGCCAGCAGCTTAGCTATGAACACTGAAGCTTTCTTT
CASSLAMNTEAFF
>NA|TRBV12-3/TRBV12-4|TRBJ2-3|NA
TGTGCCAGCAAAGGAGGGGCAGATACGCAGTATTTT
CASKGGADTQYF
>NA|TRBV7-2|TRBJ2-4|many
TGTGCCAGCAGCTTCCCAGGTCTTTACATTCAGTACTTC
CASSFPGLYIQYF
>TRBD1|TRBV19|TRBJ2-3|NA
TGTGCCAGTAGTATACAGGGGGTCCCACCCACAGATACGCAGTATTTT
CASSIQGVPPTDTQYF
>TRBD1|TRBV29-1|TRBJ2-5|NA
TGCAGCGGTGGGACAGGGCCCCTTAGGACCCAGTACTTC
CSGGTGPLRTQYF
>TRBD1|TRBV7-9|TRBJ2-3|few
TGTGCCAGCAGCTTGGGCCAGGGGGCTGCAGATACGCAGTATTTT
CASSLGQGAADTQYF
>NA|TRBV27|TRBJ2-3|NA
TGTGCCAGCAGTTTAGCTAAGGGTGCAGGGGCGGAAGATACGCAGTATTTT
CASSLAKGAGAEDTQYF
>NA|TRBV19|TRBJ1-5|NA
TGTGCCAGTAGGACTCCCGACGGGAATCAGCCCCAGCATTTT
CASRTPDGNQPQHF
>NA|TRBV7-2|TRBJ2-5|NA
TGTGCCAGCAGCCCGGCAGGGGTTCAAGAGACCCAGTACTTC
CASSPAGVQETQYF
>TRBD1|TRBV5-6|TRBJ2-7|NA
TGTGCCAGCAGCTCCGGACAGGGGGAGTACGAGCAGTACTTC
CASSSGQGEYEQYF
>NA|TRBV11-2|TRBJ2-1|NA
TGTGCCAGCAGCTTAGGAGGGGCGGGACTCTACAATGAGCAGTTCTTC
CASSLGGAGLYNEQFF
>TRBD1|TRBV30|TRBJ2-3|NA
TGTGCCTCTTCAACAGGGGCGGCAGATACGCAGTATTTT
CASSTGAADTQYF
>TRBD1|TRBV5-1|TRBJ1-3|NA
TGCGCCAGCAGCTTGGGGCAGGGGGCTTCTGGAAACACCATATATTTT
CASSLGQGASGNTIYF
>TRBD1|TRBV12-5|TRBJ2-1|NA
TGTGCTAGTGGTTTGGTAAGGGGACAGGGGGCAAATGAGCAGTTCTTC
CASGLVRGQGANEQFF
>NA|TRBV14|TRBJ2-1|few
TGTGCCAGCAGCTCCCATACCGGGACAAACAACAATGAGCAGTTCTTC
CASSSHTGTNNNEQFF
>NA|TRBV10-2|TRBJ1-1|NA
TGCGCCAGCAGTCCCACAGCATACACTGAAGCTTTCTTT
CASSPTAYTEAFF
>NA|TRBV27|TRBJ2-2|NA
TGTGCCAGCAGATGGGCAGGGAACACCGGGGAGCTGTTTTTT
CASRWAGNTGELFF
>TRBD2|TRBV6-5|TRBJ2-3|NA
TGTGCCAGCAGTTCCTCTAGCGGGAGATGGGAAGATACGCAGTATTTT
CASSSSSGRWEDTQYF
>TRBD1|TRBV27|TRBJ1-1|NA
TGTGCCAGCAGTGTACGACAGGGAACTGAAGCTTTCTTT
CASSVRQGTEAFF
>TRBD2|TRBV7-2|TRBJ2-7|NA
TGTGCCAGCAGCTTAGGGCTTAGCGGGGGAACCTACGAGCAGTACTTC
CASSLGLSGGTYEQYF
>TRBD1|TRBV7-6|TRBJ2-2|NA
TGTGCCAGCAGCTTAGTAACCGGGACAGAAGCCGGGGAGCTGTTTTTT
CASSLVTGTEAGELFF